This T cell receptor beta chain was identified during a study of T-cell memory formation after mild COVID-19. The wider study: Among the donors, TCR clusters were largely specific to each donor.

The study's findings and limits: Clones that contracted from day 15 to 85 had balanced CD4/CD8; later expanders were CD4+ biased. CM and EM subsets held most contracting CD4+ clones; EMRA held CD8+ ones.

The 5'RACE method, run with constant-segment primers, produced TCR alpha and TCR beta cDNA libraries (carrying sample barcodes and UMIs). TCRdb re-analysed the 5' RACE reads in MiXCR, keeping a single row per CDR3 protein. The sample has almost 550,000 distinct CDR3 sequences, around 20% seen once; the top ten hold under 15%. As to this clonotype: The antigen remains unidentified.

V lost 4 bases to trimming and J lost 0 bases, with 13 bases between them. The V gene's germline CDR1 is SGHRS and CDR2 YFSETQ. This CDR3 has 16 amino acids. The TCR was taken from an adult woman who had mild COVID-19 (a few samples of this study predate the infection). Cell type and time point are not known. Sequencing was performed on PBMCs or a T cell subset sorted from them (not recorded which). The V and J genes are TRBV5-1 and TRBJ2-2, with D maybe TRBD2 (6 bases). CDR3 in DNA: TGCGCCAGCAGCAGAGAGAGACTAGCGAACACCGGGGAGCTGTTTTTT. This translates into CASSRERLANTGELFF.